This TCR beta chain was recovered during a study of CD8 T cells in ankylosing spondylitis. Broader study findings: Reportedly, disease-linked clones are significantly enriched in ankylosing spondylitis patients' matched synovial fluid. Disease-linked clones bore a CD8+ phenotype, appearing relatively rarely in peripheral blood. Apparently characteristic of ankylosing spondylitis blood was a TCR beta motif (eight highly homologous variants).

Quantitative barcoded 5'-RACE was used to prepare TCR beta libraries. TCRdb analysed the 5' RACE reads with MiXCR anew, one entry per CDR3 protein. There are around 230,000 distinct CDR3 sequences in the sample; approximately 8% occur only once, and roughly 4.9% lies in the top ten. CDR3 size: 16 residues. The germline gives CDR1 SGHVS, CDR2 FNYEAQ. Trimming removed 6 bases from V and 5 bases from J, with 22 bases in between. This clonotype was seen ten or more times. Its antigen is still unknown. This receptor was identified in a female donor with ankylosing spondylitis or in good health (not recorded which). What was sequenced was blood, either unsorted or a sorted T cell fraction (not recorded which). The chain joins TRBV7-6 to TRBJ2-5; D might be TRBD1 (6 bases). This CDR3 is CASSQLGGDGSETQYF. The DNA of the CDR3 is TGTGCCAGCAGTCAACTAGGGGGAGATGGTTCGGAGACCCAGTACTTC.